The present entry profiles one T cell receptor (beta chain) with its context. No cognate antigen has been identified for it. Base qualities are not recorded, but no much larger clone differs from it by a single base. This sample stems from a study of blood T cell repertoires in COVID-19 (dated by TCRdb to 2020 to 2022). Regarding the complete study: The collaborator samples originated in the United States, Italy and Spain and spanned the acute and convalescent phases of COVID-19. The material from the prospective study consisted of cDNA or gDNA derived from T cells, B-cell-depleted T cells, or PBMCs. The repertoires were released in a freely available public database meant as a resource for research on the immune response to SARS-CoV-2. The dataset comprised deeply sampled blood TCRbeta repertoires from subjects exposed to, actively infected with, or recovered from COVID-19. HLA class I and class II types, where available, came from metadata supplied by the sample provider rather than from assay-based typing. Sample metadata almost always included a de-identified subject ID, COVID-19 status, age in years and sex. The samples were drawn from the first 160 participants of the ongoing ImmuneRACE study and from roughly 1,300 subjects provided by 6 global collaborators.

V is clipped by 0 bases and J by 3 bases, and the sequence between their germline boundaries is 6 bases long. Taken from cysteine to phenylalanine, the CDR3 has 14 residues. Here the CDR3 DNA is all that survives: 42 bases in frame from base 1. CDR1 SGDLS and CDR2 YYNGEE were looked up in the germline V gene. Whole blood was collected in K2EDTA tubes by collaborating institutions according to the institutions' own protocols. For TCRbeta analysis, collaborator samples were shipped as frozen whole blood, as isolated PBMCs, or as DNA extracted from either sample type. Points the paper makes about the study in general: How much clinical and demographic metadata was included differed by source and by participant, and the metadata was provided uncurated.

The immunoSEQ Assay, a bias-controlled multiplex PCR, was used to amplify TCRbeta CDR3 regions from genomic DNA. Regarding the original processing steps: The number of nucleated cells in each sample was estimated by amplification of reference gene primers within the assay. Sequence reads were collapsed and filtered to measure the absolute abundance of every unique TCRbeta CDR3 rearrangement. For each sample, productive Simpson clonality was calculated as the square root of Simpson's diversity index over productive rearrangements. The table comes from immuneACCESS by way of TCRdb, which keeps in-frame sequences with V and J called. Part of the clones is missing from these tables; in studies checked, under half for an unresolved V gene and the rest for unknown reasons. V, J and clone size are taken as reported in that table, and D and trimming were inferred from the DNA itself. The sample yields approximately 120,000 clones; 85% to 90% were counted once. The ten most abundant clones make up less than 1.5% of the sample.

The sequence was obtained from a human donor in a cohort sampled during active COVID-19. The receptor chain draws on TRBV9 and TRBJ2-2; the D gene is unclear. Specimen: peripheral blood. Here is the DNA: TGTGCCAGCAGCGTAGGAGGTCACACCGGGGAGCTGTTTTTT. Its translation is CASSVGGHTGELFF.